The rows below give T cell receptor beta chains drawn from one sample of a study of early T cells in non-severe SARS-CoV-2 infection. Via MiXCR, TCRdb re-called the 5' RACE reads, giving one row per CDR3 protein. This repertoire shows fewer than 80,000 distinct CDR3 sequences, 12% found once; its top ten account for roughly 1.2%. Sequenced here: whole blood, sampled at baseline. Receptor source: an adult who was a healthcare worker with PCR-confirmed SARS-CoV-2 infection or an uninfected control (not recorded which). The donor label of this sample is uncertain. CDR3s include the opening cysteine and the closing phenylalanine or tryptophan. A D gene is named only where the DNA matches it firmly. Clone size is not always given. Where it is, it says once, few, many or a class for expanded clones.

D,V,J,size,CDR3,DNA
TRBD1,TRBV28,TRBJ2-5,few,CASSSPGTGQETQYF,TGTGCCAGCAGTTCTCCCGGGACAGGGCAAGAGACCCAGTACTTC
.,TRBV5-1,TRBJ2-5,.,CASSNAPGVGVETQYF,TGCGCCAGCAGCAACGCTCCAGGGGTTGGGGTAGAGACCCAGTACTTC
TRBD2,TRBV2,TRBJ2-3,many,CASRLAGFTDTQYF,TGTGCCAGCAGGCTAGCGGGGTTCACAGATACGCAGTATTTT
TRBD1,TRBV7-8,TRBJ2-2,few,CASTGDSGELFF,TGTGCCAGTACCGGGGACAGCGGGGAGCTGTTTTTT
TRBD2,TRBV6-6,TRBJ2-5,few,CASSRTSGGAETQYF,TGTGCCAGCAGTCGCACTAGCGGGGGGGCGGAGACCCAGTACTTC
.,TRBV30,TRBJ2-3,.,CACSPQGRTDTQYF,TGTGCCTGTTCTCCGCAGGGGAGGACAGATACGCAGTATTTT
TRBD1,TRBV12-3/TRBV12-4,TRBJ1-2,.,CASSPTGGVYGYTF,TGTGCCAGCAGTCCTACAGGGGGTGTCTATGGCTACACCTTC
.,TRBV2,TRBJ1-6,.,CASSEAGPPLHF,TGTGCCAGCAGTGAAGCTGGGCCACCCCTCCACTTT
.,TRBV7-9,TRBJ2-6,many,CASSLGGTGANVLTF,TGTGCCAGCAGCTTAGGTGGGACTGGGGCCAACGTCCTGACTTTC
.,TRBV3-1,TRBJ1-6,once,CASSPSQINPPLHF,TGTGCCAGCAGCCCCTCCCAGATAAATCCACCCCTCCACTTT
.,TRBV27,TRBJ2-3,few,CASSPSALSSDLDTQYF,TGTGCCAGCAGTCCATCTGCCCTCTCTTCCGACTTAGATACGCAGTATTTT
.,TRBV9,TRBJ2-2,.,CASSVGPNTGELFF,TGTGCCAGCAGCGTAGGTCCGAACACCGGGGAGCTGTTTTTT
.,TRBV19,TRBJ2-2,.,CASSMVAGVTGELFF,TGTGCCAGTAGTATGGTCGCCGGGGTCACCGGGGAGCTGTTTTTT
.,TRBV6-5,TRBJ1-3,many,CASSPDGLSGNTIYF,TGTGCCAGCAGCCCTGACGGACTCTCTGGAAACACCATATATTTT
.,TRBV18,TRBJ1-1,.,CASSPLEGRTEAFF,TGTGCCAGCTCACCCCTGGAGGGGAGAACTGAAGCTTTCTTT
.,TRBV3-1,TRBJ2-3,many,CATASTDTQYF,TGTGCCACCGCTAGCACAGATACGCAGTATTTT
.,TRBV18,TRBJ2-5,.,CASSPRRHPQETQYF,TGTGCCAGCTCACCACGGAGGCACCCACAAGAGACCCAGTACTTC
.,TRBV7-9,TRBJ2-3,many,CASSLRDSSTDTQYF,TGTGCCAGCAGCCTCCGGGACTCTAGCACAGATACGCAGTATTTT
.,TRBV30,TRBJ1-2,.,CAWQGNYGYTF,TGTGCCTGGCAGGGGAACTATGGCTACACCTTC
.,TRBV7-9,TRBJ2-2,many,CASSQDGNTGELFF,TGTGCCAGCAGCCAGGACGGGAACACCGGGGAGCTGTTTTTT
TRBD2,TRBV2,TRBJ2-1,many,CASIERGYSEQFF,TGTGCCAGCATCGAGCGGGGGTACAGTGAGCAGTTCTTC
.,TRBV5-5,TRBJ2-3,.,CASSIGGPPSTDTQYF,TGTGCCAGCAGTATAGGGGGGCCCCCCAGCACAGATACGCAGTATTTT
TRBD2,TRBV6-1,TRBJ2-3,few,CASSVGLAPTDTQYF,TGTGCCAGCAGCGTGGGACTAGCCCCCACAGATACGCAGTATTTT
.,TRBV5-1,TRBJ2-3,.,CASSFASRGADTQYF,TGCGCCAGCAGCTTTGCTTCGCGGGGAGCAGATACGCAGTATTTT
.,TRBV11-2,TRBJ2-2,few,CASSSRGNTGELFF,TGTGCCAGCAGCTCCAGGGGTAACACCGGGGAGCTGTTTTTT
.,TRBV12-3/TRBV12-4,TRBJ2-1,many,CASSLKGSTEQFF,TGTGCCAGCAGTTTAAAGGGATCCACTGAGCAGTTCTTC
TRBD2,TRBV2,TRBJ2-2,few,CASSKGLAGPPNTGELFF,TGTGCCAGCAGTAAAGGGCTAGCGGGGCCTCCGAACACCGGGGAGCTGTTTTTT
TRBD1,TRBV5-8,TRBJ1-6,.,CASSRGTGNYNSPLHF,TGTGCCAGCAGCCGGGGGACAGGGAATTATAATTCACCCCTCCACTTT
.,TRBV4-1,TRBJ2-3,.,CASSQVEDTQYF,TGCGCCAGCAGCCAAGTCGAAGATACGCAGTATTTT
TRBD2,TRBV9,TRBJ2-1,.,CASSVSGGTYNEQFF,TGTGCCAGCAGCGTATCGGGGGGAACCTACAATGAGCAGTTCTTC
TRBD1,TRBV19,TRBJ1-4,.,CASSDRGQEKLFF,TGTGCCAGTTCGGACAGGGGGCAAGAAAAACTGTTTTTT
.,TRBV7-7,TRBJ2-3,.,CASSLAERADTQYF,TGTGCCAGCAGCTTAGCGGAGAGGGCAGATACGCAGTATTTT
TRBD1,TRBV10-3,TRBJ2-2,.,CATADRAGTGELFF,TGTGCCACGGCGGACAGGGCGGGGACCGGGGAGCTGTTTTTT
.,TRBV12-3/TRBV12-4,TRBJ2-5,few,CASSSSWGKETQYF,TGTGCCAGCAGTTCGAGCTGGGGAAAAGAGACCCAGTACTTC
.,TRBV27,TRBJ2-3,few,CASAYEGFGTDTQYF,TGTGCCAGCGCCTATGAAGGGTTCGGCACAGATACGCAGTATTTT
.,TRBV5-1,TRBJ2-6,few,CASTTVSGANVLTF,TGCGCCAGCACGACAGTCTCTGGGGCCAACGTCCTGACTTTC
.,TRBV25-1,TRBJ2-3,.,CASRPRTFTDTQYF,TGTGCCAGCAGACCCAGGACTTTCACAGATACGCAGTATTTT
TRBD2,TRBV7-7,TRBJ2-1,few,CASSSGLAGLGEQFF,TGTGCCAGCAGCTCGGGACTAGCGGGGTTGGGTGAGCAGTTCTTC